A single T cell receptor beta chain is shown here with its context. Its specificity is not known. CDR3 size: 14 residues. CDR1 is MNHGY and CDR2 is SAAAGT in the germline V gene. Trimming removed 4 bases from V and 4 bases from J, with 12 bases in between. The sample is drawn from a study of T cells in localized non-small cell lung cancer. Notes on the study in general: T cell clonality was highest in uninvolved adjacent lung, above tumor. A median of around 52 clones ranked among the top 100 in tumor appeared in adjacent lung. Longer overall survival was linked to higher blood T cell density.

Clones were read by immunoSEQ multiplex PCR, and TCRdb kept only the in-frame ones, dropping some. This sample has approximately 3,000 clones, with approximately 21% found just once. The source material was lung tumor tissue, sampled before any cancer treatment. The clonotype comes from a female donor aged 60 or older with stage II lung adenocarcinoma. V is TRBV6-8 and J is TRBJ2-3; D not resolved. This CDR3 is CASSLGLPPDTQYF. The CDR3, as DNA: TGTGCCAGCAGTTTGGGCCTTCCTCCAGATACGCAGTATTTT.